This TCR beta chain was recovered during a study of control samples from healthy donors and cancer patients. This clone was seen only once. The repertoire was sequenced with immunoSEQ multiplex PCR; TCRdb's copy has only in-frame clones and lacks some. The data contain around 22,000 clones, more than 80% of them singletons. Sequencing was done on a sample of PBMCs. The TCR was taken from a man between 60 and 75 years old with head and neck cancer.

The CDR3 sequence: CASSRAGPTDEQFF. Written as DNA, the CDR3 is TGTGCCAGTAGTCGAGCGGGCCCTACCGATGAGCAGTTCTTC. This chain uses TRBV19 with TRBJ2-1, with a possible D match to TRBD2 (6 bases). With 5 bases removed from V and 8 bases from J, the gap between germline ends came to 16 bases. The V gene's germline CDR1 is LNHDA and CDR2 SQIVND (reference sequence). The CDR3 sequence is 14 residues long.